This section outlines one T cell receptor (beta chain) sequence together with its context. Antigen: not known. The data belong to a study of cytomegalovirus exposure and HLA in healthy donors. Points from the study as a whole: Immune exposure information available was restricted to CMV serostatus. Generally TCR sequences proved uncommon, though certain public TCRs appeared in numerous donors. Reportedly, TCR beta sequences accurately predicted HLA-A and HLA-B alleles in most subjects. One later analysis reportedly identified an Asian-associated ancestry cluster that showed fewer N-insertions than the approximately 700-donor mean.

Germline V gene sequence: CDR1 SQVTM, CDR2 ANQGSEA. Trimming shortened V by 4 bases and J by 0 bases, and 9 bases separated the two germline ends. The CDR3 has 13 amino acids. PCR was performed using 60 Vbeta and 13 Jbeta primers. Generated by immunoSEQ multiplex PCR, the TCRdb table keeps only in-frame clones and is missing some. This sample yields fewer than 120,000 clones, of which approximately 79% are seen a single time; about 6.6% belongs to the top ten. The receptor was derived from a man younger than 45 in good health and CMV-seropositive. J is TRBJ1-1 and V is TRBV29-1, with D tentatively TRBD1 (6 bases). Sequenced input: PBMCs. CDR3 in amino acids: CSVAGDMNTEAFF. For the CDR3, the DNA is TGCAGCGTTGCTGGGGACATGAACACTGAAGCTTTCTTT.